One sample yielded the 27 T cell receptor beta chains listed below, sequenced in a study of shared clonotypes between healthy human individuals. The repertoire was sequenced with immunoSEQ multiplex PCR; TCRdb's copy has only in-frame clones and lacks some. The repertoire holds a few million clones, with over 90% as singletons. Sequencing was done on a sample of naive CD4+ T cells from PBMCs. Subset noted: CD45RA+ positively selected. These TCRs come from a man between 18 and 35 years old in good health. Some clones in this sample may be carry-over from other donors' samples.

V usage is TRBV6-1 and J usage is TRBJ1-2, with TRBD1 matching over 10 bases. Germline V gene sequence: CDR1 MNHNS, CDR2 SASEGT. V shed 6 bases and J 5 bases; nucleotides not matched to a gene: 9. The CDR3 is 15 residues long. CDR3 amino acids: CASSPDRGEPYGYTF. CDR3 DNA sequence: TGTGCCAGCAGCCCGGACAGGGGGGAGCCTTATGGCTACACCTTC.

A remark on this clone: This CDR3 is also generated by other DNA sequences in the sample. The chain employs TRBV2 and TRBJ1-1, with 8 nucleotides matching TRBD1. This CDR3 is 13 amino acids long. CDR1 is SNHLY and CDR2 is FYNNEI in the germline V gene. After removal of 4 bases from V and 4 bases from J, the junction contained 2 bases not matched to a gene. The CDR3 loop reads CASSVQGGTEAFF. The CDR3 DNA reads TGTGCCAGCAGTGTACAGGGGGGCACTGAAGCTTTCTTT. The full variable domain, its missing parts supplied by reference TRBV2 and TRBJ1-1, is EPEVTQTPSHQVTQMGQEVILRCVPISNHLYFYWYRQILGQKVEFLVSFYNNEISEKSEIFDDQFSVERPDGSNFTLKIRSTKLEDSAMYFCASSVQGGTEAFFGQGTRLTVV.

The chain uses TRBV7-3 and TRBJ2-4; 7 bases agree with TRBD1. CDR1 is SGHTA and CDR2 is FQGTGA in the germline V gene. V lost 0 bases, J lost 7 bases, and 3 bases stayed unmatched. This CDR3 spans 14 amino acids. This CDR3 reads CASSLTGGANIQYF. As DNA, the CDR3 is TGTGCCAGCAGCTTAACAGGGGGCGCCAACATTCAGTACTTC. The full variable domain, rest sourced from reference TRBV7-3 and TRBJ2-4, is GAGVSQTPSNKVTEKGKYVELRCDPISGHTALYWYRQSLGQGPEFLIYFQGTGAADDSGLPNDRFFAVRPEGSVSTLKIQRTERGDSAVYLCASSLTGGANIQYFGAGTRLSVL.

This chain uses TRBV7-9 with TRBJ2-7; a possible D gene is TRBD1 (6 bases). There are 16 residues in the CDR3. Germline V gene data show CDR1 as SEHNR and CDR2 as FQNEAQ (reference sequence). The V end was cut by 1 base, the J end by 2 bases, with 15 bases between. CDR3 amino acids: CASSLGSDSSTYEQYF. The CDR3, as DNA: TGTGCCAGCAGCTTAGGCTCGGACAGTTCCACCTACGAGCAGTACTTC.

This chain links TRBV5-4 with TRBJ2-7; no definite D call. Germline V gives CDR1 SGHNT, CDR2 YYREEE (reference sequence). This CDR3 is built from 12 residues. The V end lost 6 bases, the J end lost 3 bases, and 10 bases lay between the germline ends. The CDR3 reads CASTSYGYEQYF. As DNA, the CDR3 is TGTGCCAGCACCTCGTACGGCTACGAGCAGTACTTC.

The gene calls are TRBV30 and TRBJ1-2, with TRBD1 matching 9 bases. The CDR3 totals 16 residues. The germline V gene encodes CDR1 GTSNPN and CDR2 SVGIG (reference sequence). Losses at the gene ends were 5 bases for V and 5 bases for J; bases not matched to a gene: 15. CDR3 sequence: CAWAGTGFGVDYGYTF. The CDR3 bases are TGTGCCTGGGCCGGGACAGGGTTTGGAGTGGATTATGGCTACACCTTC.

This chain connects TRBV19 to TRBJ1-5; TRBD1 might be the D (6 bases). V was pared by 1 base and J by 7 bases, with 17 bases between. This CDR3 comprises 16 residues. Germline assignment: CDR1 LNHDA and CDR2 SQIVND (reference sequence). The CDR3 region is CASSIGFSGAGQPQHF. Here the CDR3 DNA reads TGTGCCAGTAGTATAGGATTTTCAGGGGCGGGGCAGCCCCAGCATTTT.

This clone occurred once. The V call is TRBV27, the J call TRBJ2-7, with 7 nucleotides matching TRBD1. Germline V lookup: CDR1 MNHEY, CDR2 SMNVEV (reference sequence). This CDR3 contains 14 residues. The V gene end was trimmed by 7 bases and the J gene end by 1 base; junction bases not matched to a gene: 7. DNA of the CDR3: TGTGCCAGCAAAAACGGGACAGAGTCCTACGAGCAGTACTTC. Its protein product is CASKNGTESYEQYF.

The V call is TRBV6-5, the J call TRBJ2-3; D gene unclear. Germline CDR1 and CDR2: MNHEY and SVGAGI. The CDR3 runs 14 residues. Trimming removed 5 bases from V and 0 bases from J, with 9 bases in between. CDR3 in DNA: TGTGCCAGCAGTCCGCAACTTAGCACAGATACGCAGTATTTT. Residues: CASSPQLSTDTQYF.

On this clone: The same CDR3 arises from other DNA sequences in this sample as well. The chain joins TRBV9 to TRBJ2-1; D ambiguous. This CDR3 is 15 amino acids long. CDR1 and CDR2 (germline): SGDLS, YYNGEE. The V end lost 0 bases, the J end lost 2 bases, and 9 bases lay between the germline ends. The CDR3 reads CASSVVGDAYNEQFF. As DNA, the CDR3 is TGTGCCAGCAGCGTAGTAGGCGATGCCTACAATGAGCAGTTCTTC.

The CDR3 DNA follows: TGTGCCAGCAGCCAGCTCAGGAACACTGAAGCTTTCTTT. It specifies CASSQLRNTEAFF. The rearrangement links TRBV6-5 to TRBJ1-1; D is unclear. Germline V gives CDR1 MNHEY, CDR2 SVGAGI. The CDR3 contains 13 residues. The V gene lost 6 bases and the J gene lost 1 base, with 9 bases spanning the gap.

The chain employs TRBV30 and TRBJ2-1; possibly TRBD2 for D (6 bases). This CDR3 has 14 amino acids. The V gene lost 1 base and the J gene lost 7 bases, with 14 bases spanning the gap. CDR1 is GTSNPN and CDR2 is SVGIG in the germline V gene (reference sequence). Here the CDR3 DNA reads TGTGCCTGGAGTGATGAGCTAGCGTCTAATGAGCAGTTCTTC. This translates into CAWSDELASNEQFF.

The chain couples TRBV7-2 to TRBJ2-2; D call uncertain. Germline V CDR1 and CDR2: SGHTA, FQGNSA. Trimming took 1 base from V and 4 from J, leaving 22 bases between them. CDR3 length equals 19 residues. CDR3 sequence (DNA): TGTGCCAGCAGCTTAGTCCCAGTAAGAGTGGGTGGGCCCACCGGGGAGCTGTTTTTT. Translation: CASSLVPVRVGGPTGELFF.

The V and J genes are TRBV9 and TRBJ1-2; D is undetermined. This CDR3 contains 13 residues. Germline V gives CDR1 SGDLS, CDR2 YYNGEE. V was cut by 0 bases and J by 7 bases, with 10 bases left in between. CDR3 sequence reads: CASSVAQNGGYTF. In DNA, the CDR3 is TGTGCCAGCAGCGTAGCACAAAACGGTGGCTACACCTTC.

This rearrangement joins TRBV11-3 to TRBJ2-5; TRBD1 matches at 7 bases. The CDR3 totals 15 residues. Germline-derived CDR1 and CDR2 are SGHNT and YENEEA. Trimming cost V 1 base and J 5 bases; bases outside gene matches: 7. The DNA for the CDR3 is TGTGCCAGCAGCTTAGCTTCTGACAGGGATGAGACCCAGTACTTC. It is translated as CASSLASDRDETQYF. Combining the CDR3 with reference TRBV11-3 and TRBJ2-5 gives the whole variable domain EAGVVQSPRYKIIEKKQPVAFWCNPISGHNTLYWYLQNLGQGPELLIRYENEEAVDDSQLPKDRFSAERLKGVDSTLKIQPAELGDSAVYLCASSLASDRDETQYFGPGTRLLVL.

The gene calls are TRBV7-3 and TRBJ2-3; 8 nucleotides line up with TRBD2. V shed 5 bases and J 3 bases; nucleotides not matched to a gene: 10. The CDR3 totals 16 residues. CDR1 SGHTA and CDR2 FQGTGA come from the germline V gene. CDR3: CASSPRASGRTDTQYF. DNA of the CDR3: TGTGCCAGCAGCCCCAGGGCAAGCGGGAGAACAGATACGCAGTATTTT.

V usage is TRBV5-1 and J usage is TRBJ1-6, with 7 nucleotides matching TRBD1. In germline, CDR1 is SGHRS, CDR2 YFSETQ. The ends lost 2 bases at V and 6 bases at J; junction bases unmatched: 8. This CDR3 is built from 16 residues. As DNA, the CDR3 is TGCGCCAGCAGCTTTGATACGGGACAGACTAATTCACCCCTCCACTTT. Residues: CASSFDTGQTNSPLHF.

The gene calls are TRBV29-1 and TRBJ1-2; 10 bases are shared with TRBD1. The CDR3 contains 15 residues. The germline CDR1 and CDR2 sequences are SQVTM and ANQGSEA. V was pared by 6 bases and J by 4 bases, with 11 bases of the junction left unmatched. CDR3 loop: CSVGGQGGLFYGYTF. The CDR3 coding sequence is TGCAGCGTGGGAGGACAGGGGGGATTATTCTATGGCTACACCTTC.

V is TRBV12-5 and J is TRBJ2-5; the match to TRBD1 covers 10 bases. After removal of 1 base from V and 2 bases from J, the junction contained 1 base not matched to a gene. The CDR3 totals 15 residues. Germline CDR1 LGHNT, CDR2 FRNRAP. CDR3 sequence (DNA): TGTGCTAGTGGTTTGGGACAGGGGGCACAAGAGACCCAGTACTTC. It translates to CASGLGQGAQETQYF.

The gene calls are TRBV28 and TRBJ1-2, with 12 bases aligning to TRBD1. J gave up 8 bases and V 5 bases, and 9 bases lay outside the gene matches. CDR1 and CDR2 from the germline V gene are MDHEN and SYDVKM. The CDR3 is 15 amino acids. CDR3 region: CASSLPGQGAGGYTF. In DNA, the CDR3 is TGTGCCAGCAGTCTACCGGGACAGGGGGCGGGAGGCTACACCTTC.

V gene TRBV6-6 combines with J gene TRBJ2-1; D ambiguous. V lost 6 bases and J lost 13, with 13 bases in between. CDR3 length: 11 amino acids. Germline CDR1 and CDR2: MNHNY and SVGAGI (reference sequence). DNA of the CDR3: TGTGCCAGCAGCCAACGACGTCTCCAGTTCTTC. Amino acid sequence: CASSQRRLQFF.

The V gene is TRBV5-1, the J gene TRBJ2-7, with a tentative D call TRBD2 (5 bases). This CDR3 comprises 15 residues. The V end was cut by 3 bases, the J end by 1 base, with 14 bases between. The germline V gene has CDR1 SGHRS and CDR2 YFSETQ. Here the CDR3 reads CASSWVRELSYEQYF. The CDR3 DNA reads TGCGCCAGCAGCTGGGTACGGGAATTATCCTACGAGCAGTACTTC.

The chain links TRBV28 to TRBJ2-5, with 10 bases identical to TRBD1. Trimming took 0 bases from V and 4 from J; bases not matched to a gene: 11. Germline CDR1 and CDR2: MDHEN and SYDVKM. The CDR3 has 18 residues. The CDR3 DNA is TGTGCCAGCAGTTTATGGTTTCGGGGACAGGGGAAAAGAGAGACCCAGTACTTC. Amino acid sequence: CASSLWFRGQGKRETQYF.

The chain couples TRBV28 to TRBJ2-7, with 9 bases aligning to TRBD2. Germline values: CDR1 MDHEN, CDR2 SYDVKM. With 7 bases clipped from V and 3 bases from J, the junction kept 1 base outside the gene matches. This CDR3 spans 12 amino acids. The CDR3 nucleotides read TGTGCCAGCAAACTAGCGGGCTACGAGCAGTACTTC. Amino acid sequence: CASKLAGYEQYF. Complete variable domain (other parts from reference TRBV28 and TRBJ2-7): DVKVTQSSRYLVKRTGEKVFLECVQDMDHENMFWYRQDPGLGLRLIYFSYDVKMKEKGDIPEGYSVSREKKERFSLILESASTNQTSMYLCASKLAGYEQYFGPGTRLTVT.

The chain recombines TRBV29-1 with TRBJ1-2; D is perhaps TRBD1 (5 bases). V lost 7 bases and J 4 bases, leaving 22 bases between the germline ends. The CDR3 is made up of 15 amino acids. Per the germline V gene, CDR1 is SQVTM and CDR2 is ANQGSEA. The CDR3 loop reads CSAAYGARPSYGYTF. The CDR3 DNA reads TGCAGCGCCGCTTACGGGGCCCGACCTTCCTATGGCTACACCTTC.

DNA for the CDR3: TGTGCCAGCAGTGCGACTAGCGGGCACGAGTATTTT. It codes for CASSATSGHEYF. The rearrangement links TRBV2 to TRBJ2-3, with 10 nucleotides matching TRBD2. Germline assignment: CDR1 SNHLY and CDR2 FYNNEI. Trimming at V came to 4 bases and at J to 13 bases, leaving 5 bases not matched to a gene. The CDR3 sequence is 12 residues long.

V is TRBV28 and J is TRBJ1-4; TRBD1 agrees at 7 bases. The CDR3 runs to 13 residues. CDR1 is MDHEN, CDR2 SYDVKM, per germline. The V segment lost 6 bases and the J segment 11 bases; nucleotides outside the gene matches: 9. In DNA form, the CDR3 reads TGTGCCAGCAGGCGGACAGGTTTTGACAAACTGTTTTTT. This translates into CASRRTGFDKLFF.